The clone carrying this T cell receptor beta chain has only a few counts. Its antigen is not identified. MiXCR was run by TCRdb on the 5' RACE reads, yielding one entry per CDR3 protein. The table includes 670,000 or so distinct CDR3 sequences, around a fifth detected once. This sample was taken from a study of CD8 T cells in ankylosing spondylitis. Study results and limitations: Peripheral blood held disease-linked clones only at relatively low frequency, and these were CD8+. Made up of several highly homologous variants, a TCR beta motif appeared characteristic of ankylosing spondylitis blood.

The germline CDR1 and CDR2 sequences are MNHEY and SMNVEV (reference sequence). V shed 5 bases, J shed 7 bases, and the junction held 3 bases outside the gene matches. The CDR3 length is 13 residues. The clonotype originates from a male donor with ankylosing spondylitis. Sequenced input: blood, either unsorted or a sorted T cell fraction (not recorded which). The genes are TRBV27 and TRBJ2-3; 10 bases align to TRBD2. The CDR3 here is CASSRGLANTQYF. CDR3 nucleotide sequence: TGTGCCAGCAGTAGGGGACTAGCGAATACGCAGTATTTT.